This T cell receptor (beta chain) comes out of a study of Graves' ophthalmopathy and Graves' hyperthyroidism. Findings of the study overall: Most clonotypes expanded in thyroid above 0.001 frequency were present in blood too.

CDR3 size: 16 residues. Trimming removed 6 bases from V and 2 bases from J, with 17 bases in between. Germline V gene data show CDR1 as SNHLY and CDR2 as FYNNEI. RNA transcripts served as template for amplifying TCR beta CDR3 sequences. Amplification began with first-round RT-PCR using HTBI primers, then second-round multiplex PCR was performed. TCRdb analysed the multiplex PCR reads with MiXCR anew, one entry per CDR3 protein. This table holds over 450,000 distinct CDR3 sequences, approximately 15% found once. Under 3 months in duration, the ophthalmopathy in affected donors had moderate-to-severe activity, CAS ≥3 and NOSPECS ≥4. If patients had other autoimmune diseases, uncontrolled infections, pregnancy or lactation, they were excluded. Out of 7.5 to 10 ml of fresh peripheral blood, PBMCs were obtained. Details on this clonotype: What it binds is unknown. A clone one base away is much larger, so this may be a read error.

This clonotype originated in a woman aged 25-40 years with Graves' ophthalmopathy. Sequencing used blood. The rearrangement joins TRBV2 to TRBJ1-5; D is uncertain. CDR3 residues: CASSRGPTRGNQPQHF. The CDR3, as DNA: TGTGCCAGCAGCCGAGGACCGACTCGGGGCAATCAGCCCCAGCATTTT.